A single sample gave rise to the 5 T cell receptor beta chains below, sequenced in a study of breast tumors, draining lymph nodes, adjacent tissues. MiXCR, run by TCRdb on the multiplex PCR reads, gives a single entry per CDR3 protein. The sample includes 150,000 to 200,000 distinct CDR3 sequences, 31% of them seen just once. Axillary draining lymph nodes of breast cancer patients supplied the node samples. Sequencing was done on a sample of axillary lymph node tissue. These TCRs come from a female donor with breast cancer. Some clones in this sample may be carry-over from other donors' samples.

In this sample, this clonotype turned up many times. The V gene is TRBV15, the J gene TRBJ1-6; possible D gene TRBD1, 5 bases. V dropped 6 bases and J dropped 7 bases, with 19 bases sitting between them. Looked up from germline, CDR1 is LNHNV and CDR2 is YYDKDF (reference sequence). The CDR3 length is 16 residues. CDR3 nucleotide sequence: TGTGCCACCAGTACCAACGGGAGGGGAGGGAATTCACCCCTCCACTTT. As protein: CATSTNGRGGNSPLHF.

This clonotype has more than one count but fewer than ten. A clone one base away is much larger, so this may be a read error. This rearrangement joins TRBV28 to TRBJ2-7, with TRBD1 identical over 8 bases. This CDR3 has 15 amino acids. Germline loops: CDR1 MDHEN, CDR2 SYDVKM. The J segment lost 4 bases and the V segment lost 2 bases, leaving 7 bases of the junction unmatched. CDR3 in amino acids: CASSLGETGVYEQYF. CDR3 DNA sequence: TGTGCCAGCAGTTTAGGGGAGACAGGGGTGTACGAGCAGTACTTC.

The V and J genes are TRBV15 and TRBJ1-4; 10 nucleotides match TRBD1. V dropped 2 bases and J dropped 7; count of bases not matched to a gene: 4. CDR1 is LNHNV, CDR2 YYDKDF, per germline (reference sequence). This CDR3 spans 15 amino acids. The CDR3 nucleotides read TGTGCCACCAGCAGACCAGGGACAGGGGCTGAAAAACTGTTTTTT. It yields the protein CATSRPGTGAEKLFF.

This clonotype was seen at least ten times. V gene TRBV20-1 combines with J gene TRBJ2-1, with 13 bases fitting TRBD2. Losses at the gene ends were 5 bases for V and 7 bases for J; bases not matched to a gene: 11. CDR1 is DFQATT and CDR2 is SNEGSKA in the germline V gene (reference sequence). CDR3 length equals 16 residues. The CDR3 loop is CSAPGTSGIRGNEQFF. The CDR3 region has the DNA TGCAGTGCTCCCGGGACTAGCGGGATTCGGGGGAATGAGCAGTTCTTC.

This clonotype was detected only a few times. The chain couples TRBV27 to TRBJ2-3, with D maybe TRBD2 (6 bases). Germline V CDR1 and CDR2: MNHEY, SMNVEV (reference sequence). The V end was cut by 5 bases, the J end by 1 base, with 13 bases between. The CDR3 is 15 amino acids. The CDR3, as DNA: TGTGCCAGCAGTCCTAAGCGGGTAGGCACAGATACGCAGTATTTT. It is translated as CASSPKRVGTDTQYF.